This is a list of T cell receptor beta chains from one sample in a study of CD8 T cells in Susac syndrome. TCRdb ran MiXCR on the immunoSEQ multiplex PCR reads and lists one entry per CDR3 protein. The sample yields around 190,000 distinct CDR3 sequences, 85% to 95% seen once. Sequencing was done on a sample of CD4+ T cells from PBMCs. The receptor set was obtained from a human donor in good health. Both conserved end residues are trimmed from each CDR3.

V: TRBV7-2; J: TRBJ2-7; CDR3: ASSLANDRISGYEQY
V: TRBV27; J: TRBJ1-6; CDR3: ASSLRPGENSPLH
V: TRBV20-1; J: TRBJ2-5; CDR3: SAPPAGGETQY
V: TRBV11-3; J: TRBJ2-3; CDR3: ASTGVGPDTQY
V: TRBV4-1; J: TRBJ2-1; CDR3: ASSQDRLAGGNEQF
V: TRBV4-3; J: TRBJ2-2; CDR3: ASSQVQVGSDGELF
V: TRBV7-2; J: TRBJ2-5; CDR3: ASSLDPQY
V: TRBV27; J: TRBJ1-5; CDR3: ASSGPGAGQPQH
V: TRBV18; J: TRBJ2-7; CDR3: ASSPQIYEQY
V: TRBV20-1; J: TRBJ2-5; CDR3: SAHSGTERETQY
V: TRBV12-3/TRBV12-4; J: TRBJ1-5; CDR3: ASSSNQPQH
V: TRBV3-1; J: TRBJ1-2; CDR3: ASSQEVGRYGYT
V: TRBV5-1; J: TRBJ2-1; CDR3: ASSTLALNEQF
V: TRBV27; J: TRBJ1-2; CDR3: ASSRRQTSNYGYT
V: TRBV6-2/TRBV6-3; J: TRBJ1-2; CDR3: ASSPDGRVRSYGYT
V: TRBV12-3/TRBV12-4; J: TRBJ2-7; CDR3: ASSNGWAVYEQY
V: TRBV29-1; J: TRBJ1-1; CDR3: SVSHLSNRVMNTEAF
V: TRBV3-1; J: TRBJ1-1; CDR3: ASSPLGTTSAAF
V: TRBV20-1; J: TRBJ2-5; CDR3: SARRDGLGETQY
V: TRBV20-1; J: TRBJ1-1; CDR3: SARNRGPGAF
V: TRBV5-1; J: TRBJ2-7; CDR3: ASSLAQTYEQY
V: TRBV2; J: TRBJ1-5; CDR3: ASDGGIQPQH
V: TRBV20-1; J: TRBJ2-3; CDR3: SVGLDTQY
V: TRBV20-1; J: TRBJ2-1; CDR3: SAPLKASYNEQF
V: TRBV9; J: TRBJ2-3; CDR3: ASSATSGTTDTQY
V: TRBV2; J: TRBJ2-5; CDR3: AGSGDNQETQY
V: TRBV20-1; J: TRBJ2-3; CDR3: SARDVASGAYTQY
V: TRBV20-1; J: TRBJ2-1; CDR3: SALGTSPYNEQF
V: TRBV7-6; J: TRBJ2-5; CDR3: ASSLGTSGGETQY